These 4 T cell receptor beta chains originate from one sample sequenced in a study of lymphopenia after photon versus proton radiotherapy. The table came from immunoSEQ multiplex PCR; TCRdb's copy has only in-frame clones and leaves some out. The sample has more than 45,000 clones; less than 85% are singletons. The material was peripheral blood, obtained from a patient treated with proton-based radiotherapy. The receptors were gathered from a man between 60 and 70 years old with pancreatic cancer.

V is TRBV11-3 and J is TRBJ2-5, with D unresolved. The V gene lost 0 bases and the J gene lost 5 bases, with 16 bases spanning the gap. Germline CDR1 is SGHNT and CDR2 is YENEEA. There are 16 residues in the CDR3. The CDR3 region has the DNA TGTGCCAGCAGCTTAGACGGGTCGACCCCTAAGGAGACCCAGTACTTC. This encodes CASSLDGSTPKETQYF.

This clone was counted once. The chain employs TRBV7-9 and TRBJ2-1, with 10 bases aligning to TRBD2. The CDR3 runs to 16 residues. Germline V lookup: CDR1 SEHNR, CDR2 FQNEAQ (reference sequence). The V segment lost 5 bases and the J segment 8 bases; nucleotides outside the gene matches: 12. The CDR3 loop reads CASSPTEAGGRDEQFF. The CDR3 DNA reads TGTGCCAGCAGCCCCACGGAAGCGGGAGGGCGGGATGAGCAGTTCTTC.

The rearrangement links TRBV27 to TRBJ2-3; 8 bases are shared with TRBD1. CDR3 length equals 15 residues. The junction had 9 bases not matched to a gene; V was cut back by 5 bases and J by 5 bases. In germline, CDR1 is MNHEY, CDR2 SMNVEV (reference sequence). CDR3 loop: CASSARQGWVDTQYF. In nucleotides, the CDR3 is TGTGCCAGCAGTGCCCGACAGGGGTGGGTAGATACGCAGTATTTT.

The rearrangement joins TRBV28 to TRBJ2-4; D may be TRBD2 (7 bases). Germline loops: CDR1 MDHEN, CDR2 SYDVKM. This CDR3 has 17 residues. V was clipped by 2 bases and J by 0 bases, with 14 bases between them. CDR3 nucleotide sequence: TGTGCCAGCAGTTTAGTGGGGGGGCGGCTAGCCAAAAACATTCAGTACTTC. Protein sequence: CASSLVGGRLAKNIQYF. Full variable domain (remainder filled in from reference TRBV28 and TRBJ2-4): DVKVTQSSRYLVKRTGEKVFLECVQDMDHENMFWYRQDPGLGLRLIYFSYDVKMKEKGDIPEGYSVSREKKERFSLILESASTNQTSMYLCASSLVGGRLAKNIQYFGAGTRLSVL.